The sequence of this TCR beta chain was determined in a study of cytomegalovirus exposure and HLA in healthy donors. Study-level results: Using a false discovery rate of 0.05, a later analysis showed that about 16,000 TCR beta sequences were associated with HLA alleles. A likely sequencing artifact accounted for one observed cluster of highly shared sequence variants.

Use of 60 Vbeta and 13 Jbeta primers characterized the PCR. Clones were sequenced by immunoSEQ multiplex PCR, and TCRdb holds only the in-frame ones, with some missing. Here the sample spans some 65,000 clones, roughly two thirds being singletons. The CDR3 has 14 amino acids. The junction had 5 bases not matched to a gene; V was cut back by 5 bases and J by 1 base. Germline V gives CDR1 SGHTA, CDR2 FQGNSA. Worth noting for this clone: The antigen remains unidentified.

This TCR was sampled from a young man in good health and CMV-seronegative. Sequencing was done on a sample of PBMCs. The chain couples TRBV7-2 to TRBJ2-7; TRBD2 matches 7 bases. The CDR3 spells CASSPGRGSYEQYF. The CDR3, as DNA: TGTGCCAGCAGCCCCGGGCGGGGGTCCTACGAGCAGTACTTC.